This T cell receptor (beta chain) stems from a study of tumor-infiltrating lymphocytes in oesophageal squamous cell carcinoma. TCRdb itself ran the PCR reads through MiXCR, one entry per CDR3 protein. The sample includes about 20,000 distinct CDR3 sequences, 35% to 50% seen only once; the top ten take more than 25%. Per germline, CDR1 MDHEN and CDR2 SYDVKM. The CDR3 sequence runs 17 residues, both termini included. This clonotype was recorded a few times. It is likely a read error, because the conserved phenylalanine at the end of the CDR3 is missing. No DNA is shown, since the ends of the CDR3 on it are uncertain; the CDR3 is the one TCRdb lists.

Sequenced: esophageal tumor tissue. The V and J genes are TRBV28 and TRBJ2-6; the D segment call TRBD1 is taken from the table without a DNA check. The sequence was collected from a male donor with esophageal squamous cell carcinoma. This chain's CDR3 is CASTLYLGGNYEQYFGN.